The present entry profiles one T cell receptor beta chain with its context. Repertoires were generated with immunoSEQ multiplex PCR, while TCRdb's copy carries only in-frame clones and drops some. This table holds 110,000 or so clones, 93% found once. This record comes from a study of siplizumab effects on memory and regulatory T cells. The material sequenced was non-Treg CD4+ T cells sorted from blood. The sequence derives from a human donor in good health.

The CDR3 DNA reads TGTGCCAGCAGTCTCCCACCCCTAGCGGGGGGACTGGGAGATACGCAGTATTTT. It translates to CASSLPPLAGGLGDTQYF. The chain joins TRBV27 to TRBJ2-3, with 11 bases matching TRBD2. This CDR3 has 18 residues. CDR1 MNHEY and CDR2 SMNVEV come from the germline V gene (reference sequence). The ends lost 5 bases at V and 5 bases at J; junction bases unmatched: 15.